A single sample is the source of the 23 T cell receptor beta chains below, sequenced in a study of CD8 T cells in Susac syndrome. Reverse transcription used about 0.5 to 1 ug RNA and random hexamers. TCRdb fed the immunoSEQ multiplex PCR reads into MiXCR, producing one record per CDR3 protein. The data show about 80,000 distinct CDR3 sequences, just under 95% seen once. Sequencing was performed on CD8+ T cells from PBMCs. The receptors stem from a human donor in good health.

The chain has TRBV12-3 or TRBV12-4 and TRBJ2-1; 8 bases match TRBD2. V dropped 6 bases and J dropped 12; count of bases not matched to a gene: 16. CDR3 size: 15 residues. For the CDR3, the DNA is TGTGCCAGCAGCCTTGCCGGGACTAGTCTCCAAGGGCAGTTCTTC. Encoded protein: CASSLAGTSLQGQFF.

This chain uses TRBV15 with TRBJ2-5; a possible D gene is TRBD2 (5 bases). The germline CDR1 and CDR2 sequences are LNHNV and YYDKDF (reference sequence). There are 15 residues in the CDR3. Trimming removed 5 bases from V and 10 bases from J, with 23 bases in between. The DNA of the CDR3 is TGTGCCACCAGCGTCGAGGGCCCCGAAATTGAGGGCCAGTACTTC. It encodes CATSVEGPEIEGQYF.

The rearrangement uses TRBV20-1 and TRBJ1-2; tentatively, D is TRBD1 (5 bases). With 0 bases removed from V and 2 bases from J, the gap between germline ends came to 16 bases. This CDR3 region has 16 residues. The germline V gene has CDR1 DFQATT and CDR2 SNEGSKA (reference sequence). CDR3 residues: CSAREEYWDSNYGYTF. CDR3 bases: TGCAGTGCTAGAGAAGAGTATTGGGACTCGAACTATGGCTACACCTTC.

V usage is TRBV4-1 and J usage is TRBJ2-1; D is possibly TRBD1 (6 bases). This CDR3 comprises 15 residues. Germline lookup yields CDR1 MGHRA and CDR2 YSYEKL. The germline V and J ends were trimmed by 1 base and 3 bases, with 10 bases remaining between them. CDR3 amino acids: CASSQGQDSYNEQFF. CDR3 DNA sequence: TGCGCCAGCAGCCAAGGCCAGGACAGCTACAATGAGCAGTTCTTC.

The rearrangement links TRBV6-2 or TRBV6-3 to TRBJ2-7; 10 bases agree with TRBD1. Per the germline V gene, CDR1 is MNHEY and CDR2 is SVGEGT. This CDR3 has 14 residues. V was pared by 4 bases and J by 2 bases, with 2 bases of the junction left unmatched. CDR3 residues: CASSWGTGAYEQYV. CDR3 DNA: TGTGCCAGCAGTTGGGGGACAGGGGCCTACGAGCAGTACGTC.

The V and J genes are TRBV4-3 and TRBJ2-7; TRBD2 matches at 8 bases. With V trimmed by 1 base and J by 1 base, 3 bases remained unmatched. This CDR3 spans 15 amino acids. CDR1 LGHNA and CDR2 YSLEER come from the germline V gene. Here the CDR3 reads CASSQGRGGSYEQYF. The CDR3 bases are TGCGCCAGCAGCCAAGGACGGGGGGGTTCCTACGAGCAGTACTTC.

This clonotype was detected only once. The V and J genes are TRBV11-1 and TRBJ2-1; TRBD2 matches at 11 bases. The CDR3 length is 20 residues. V gave up 2 bases and J gave up 0 bases; unmatched junction bases: 12. In germline, CDR1 is SGHAT, CDR2 FQDESV (reference sequence). DNA of the CDR3: TGTGCCAGCAGCTTACTAAAGGGGCTAGCGGGGGGCACCTCCTACAATGAGCAGTTCTTC. Translation: CASSLLKGLAGGTSYNEQFF.

The chain joins TRBV7-9 to TRBJ2-1, with D perhaps TRBD1 (6 bases). Trimming pared 3 bases from V and 8 bases from J, leaving 17 bases between. The CDR3 totals 15 residues. Germline assignment: CDR1 SEHNR and CDR2 FQNEAQ (reference sequence). CDR3 in DNA: TGTGCCAGCAGCTTCCCCCCGACAGGTATAGATGAGCAGTTCTTC. Protein: CASSFPPTGIDEQFF.

The V and J genes are TRBV5-6 and TRBJ1-2, with 11 bases that match TRBD1. Trimming took 3 bases from V and 3 from J; bases not matched to a gene: 7. Per the germline V gene, CDR1 is SGHDT and CDR2 is YYEEEE. The CDR3 has 16 residues. The CDR3 here is CASSYPEDRGHYGYTF. CDR3 DNA sequence: TGTGCCAGCAGCTACCCCGAGGACAGGGGGCACTATGGCTACACCTTC.

The rearrangement joins TRBV4-3 to TRBJ2-1; 7 bases line up with TRBD1. The CDR3 contains 16 residues. Germline CDR1 reads LGHNA; CDR2 reads YSLEER. With V trimmed by 4 bases and J by 0 bases, 6 bases remained unmatched. The CDR3 nucleotides read TGCGCCAGCAGCCCTGGCGGACAGGTCTCCTACAATGAGCAGTTCTTC. Encoded protein: CASSPGGQVSYNEQFF.

V gene TRBV6-6 combines with J gene TRBJ1-5, with a possible D match to TRBD1 (6 bases). The CDR3 sequence is 15 residues long. CDR1 is MNHNY, CDR2 SVGAGI, per germline (reference sequence). With 2 bases removed from V and 8 bases from J, the gap between germline ends came to 16 bases. The CDR3 here is CASSYNRVYSEPQHF. The DNA for the CDR3 is TGTGCCAGCAGTTACAACAGGGTTTACAGCGAGCCCCAGCATTTT.

The chain employs TRBV9 and TRBJ1-2; D uncertain. This CDR3 has 15 residues. V gave up 0 bases and J gave up 4 bases, with 13 bases separating them. Germline V gene data show CDR1 as SGDLS and CDR2 as YYNGEE. CDR3 DNA sequence: TGTGCCAGCAGCGTAGAAGGGCGCGGTCGCTATGGCTACACCTTC. Protein sequence: CASSVEGRGRYGYTF.

This chain uses TRBV24-1 with TRBJ2-3, with D possibly TRBD1 on 6 matching bases. The germline V and J ends were trimmed by 4 bases and 1 base, with 14 bases remaining between them. This CDR3 is 16 amino acids long. Per the germline V gene, CDR1 is KGHDR and CDR2 is SFDVKD. The CDR3 here is CATSEATGIRTDTQYF. The CDR3 DNA reads TGTGCCACCAGTGAGGCTACAGGGATCCGCACAGATACGCAGTATTTT.

The chain carries TRBV20-1 and TRBJ2-7; TRBD1 agrees at 8 bases. CDR1 and CDR2 (germline): DFQATT, SNEGSKA (reference sequence). The CDR3 length is 16 residues. Trimming took 4 bases from V and 5 from J; bases not matched to a gene: 16. The CDR3, as DNA: TGCAGTGCTACTAGGGTGGGACAGGCGGAACCCCACGAGCAGTACGTC. This sequence encodes CSATRVGQAEPHEQYV.

The chain has TRBV4-1 and TRBJ2-2; 9 bases are a match to TRBD1. Germline V gives CDR1 MGHRA, CDR2 YSYEKL. V was pared by 5 bases and J by 5 bases, with 9 bases of the junction left unmatched. The CDR3 runs to 16 residues. In nucleotides, the CDR3 is TGCGCCAGCAGCTTACAGGGGGCAGGAGGGACCGGGGAGCTGTTTTTT. Encoded protein: CASSLQGAGGTGELFF.

This CDR3 reads CASSVDPGTDTQYF. The CDR3 nucleotides read TGTGCCAGCAGCGTAGATCCGGGAACAGATACGCAGTATTTT. The J gene is TRBJ2-3, the V gene TRBV9; weak D call: TRBD2 (5 bases). Trimming left V 0 bases short and J 3 bases short, with 8 bases between. CDR1 is SGDLS, CDR2 YYNGEE, per germline. This CDR3 comprises 14 residues.

The CDR3 sequence is CAWDRPWEGVQETQYF. In DNA, the CDR3 is TGTGCCTGGGACAGGCCGTGGGAGGGGGTCCAAGAGACCCAGTACTTC. This chain connects TRBV30 to TRBJ2-5; weak D call: TRBD2 (7 bases). Germline lookup yields CDR1 GTSNPN and CDR2 SVGIG (reference sequence). V lost 5 bases, J lost 1 base, and 20 bases lay in between. This CDR3 region has 16 residues.

The rearrangement uses TRBV12-3 or TRBV12-4 and TRBJ2-7, with 11 bases fitting TRBD2. V shed 5 bases, J shed 3 bases, and the junction held 6 bases outside the gene matches. This CDR3 is built from 15 residues. CDR3 in DNA: TGTGCCAGCAGTCACCCGGGACTAGCGGTCTACGAGCAGTACTTC. Amino acid sequence: CASSHPGLAVYEQYF.

This chain uses TRBV14 with TRBJ1-1, with D hard to call. V lost 4 bases and J 4 bases, leaving 10 bases between the germline ends. The V gene's germline CDR1 is SGHDN and CDR2 FVKESK. The length of the CDR3 is 13 residues. The CDR3 DNA sequence: TGTGCCAGCAGCCCTTGGGCAGGCACTGAAGCTTTCTTT. This gives the protein CASSPWAGTEAFF.

J is TRBJ2-6 and V is TRBV4-3; the match to TRBD1 covers 11 bases. Per germline, CDR1 LGHNA and CDR2 YSLEER. V was clipped by 4 bases and J by 6 bases; unmatched bases: 17. This CDR3 is 20 amino acids long. The CDR3 bases are TGCGCCAGCAGCCGCCTTGGGGCCCGGACAGGGGGCGCCCCGGCCAACGTCCTGACTTTC. Protein: CASSRLGARTGGAPANVLTF.

The V call is TRBV9, the J call TRBJ2-5; 7 bases fit TRBD1. Germline CDR1 SGDLS, CDR2 YYNGEE. CDR3 length: 14 residues. V lost 3 bases, J lost 1 base, and 3 bases stayed unmatched. CDR3 nucleotides: TGTGCCAGCAGCGAGGACAGGACCCAAGAGACCCAGTACTTC. It yields the protein CASSEDRTQETQYF. The whole variable domain, filled in from reference TRBV9 and TRBJ2-5, reads DSGVTQTPKHLITATGQRVTLRCSPRSGDLSVYWYQQSLDQGLQFLIQYYNGEERAKGNILERFSAQQFPDLHSELNLSSLELGDSALYFCASSEDRTQETQYFGPGTRLLVL.

The rearrangement links TRBV27 to TRBJ1-5; unclear D gene. The CDR3 spans 14 residues. Trimming shortened V by 10 bases and J by 0 bases, and 13 bases separated the two germline ends. CDR1 is MNHEY and CDR2 is SMNVEV in the germline V gene (reference sequence). The CDR3 loop is CAITGGYSNQPQHF. The CDR3 DNA is TGTGCCATCACGGGAGGGTATAGCAATCAGCCCCAGCATTTT.

This rearrangement joins TRBV4-1 to TRBJ2-1; D ambiguous. There are 13 residues in the CDR3. The V gene's germline CDR1 is MGHRA and CDR2 YSYEKL. The V gene lost 0 bases and the J gene lost 12 bases, with 12 bases spanning the gap. In DNA form, the CDR3 reads TGCGCCAGCAGCCAAGACGCTCCGCAGATGCAGTTCTTC. This codes for CASSQDAPQMQFF.